The present TCR beta chain was sequenced within a study of T cells expressing NK-cell markers. After re-calling the 5' RACE reads, TCRdb lists one entry per CDR3 protein, DNA absent. This sample's clone table lists approximately 440,000 distinct CDR3 sequences. General observations from the study: A range of roughly 1.0-8% of CD8+ T cells consisted of dominant NKG2C+ clonotypes in 5 to 7 donors.

The CDR3 has 12 amino acids. CDR1 SQVTM and CDR2 ANQGSEA come from the germline V gene. As to this clonotype: Its antigen is as yet unknown.

The sequence was collected from a woman between 50 and 59 years old in good health. V and J are TRBV29-1 and TRBJ2-2. Sequenced input: blood T cells: a sorted CD56 or NKG2C T cell subset, CD4+ or CD8+ T cells, or bulk PBMC T cells (not recorded which). The CDR3 region is CSVVRTAGELFF.